This TCR beta chain is from a study of radiation and T cells in renal cell carcinoma. Study findings and constraints: In blood, top tumor clones expanded by 2 weeks, shrinking by 4.

A word on this clone: Its antigen is currently unknown.

TCRdb's table, derived via immunoSEQ multiplex PCR, lists solely in-frame clones and lacks some. The sample includes approximately 86,000 clones, 85% of them seen just once. Time point: blood 4 weeks post-SBRT, at nephrectomy. Treatment reported: 15 Gy SBRT to primary tumor, nephrectomy 4 weeks later. Radiation-treated patients gave blood at baseline, week 2 and week 4. The tumor was a clear cell renal cell carcinoma. The sample here was blood, taken from a patient whose treatment included radiotherapy and nephrectomy. This receptor was taken from a man aged 45 to 65 with renal cell carcinoma.

CDR3 DNA sequence: TGTGCCAGCAGTGAACTGAGCTACGAGCAGTACTTC. It translates to CASSELSYEQYF. The chain recombines TRBV2 with TRBJ2-7; D unclear. The CDR3 is 12 residues long. Trimming pared 2 bases from V and 3 bases from J, leaving 5 bases between. CDR1 is SNHLY and CDR2 is FYNNEI in the germline V gene.